The source of this T cell receptor beta chain is a study of neurological immune-mediated disorders. This clonotype was detected many times. TCRdb fed the 5' RACE reads into MiXCR, producing one record per CDR3 protein. Of around 69,000 distinct CDR3 sequences listed, 4.5% are singletons. After removal of 7 bases from V and 7 bases from J, the junction contained 8 bases not matched to a gene. This CDR3 has 13 amino acids. The sequence was collected from a man aged 25 to 40 with multiple sclerosis. The chain uses TRBV12-3 or TRBV12-4 and TRBJ1-2; 8 positions agree with TRBD1. Sequences were obtained from PBMCs. CDR3 DNA: TGTGCCAGCACCACCGCCGGGACAGGTGGCTACACCTTC. Protein sequence: CASTTAGTGGYTF.